A single sample is the source of the 30 T cell receptor beta chains below, sequenced in a study of blood T cells in healthy people across ages (dated by TCRdb to between 2014 and 2017). The library was produced with 5' RACE. Sequenced on an Illumina HiSeq 2500. A second about 6 to 11 cycle PCR used a sample-barcoded 5' primer and a J-beta primer mix. The raw public data were reprocessed by TCRdb itself: fastp quality trimming at Q25, MiXCR clonotype calling, in-frame beta chains only. A single entry per CDR3 protein holds the most common genes and DNA from its merged rows. The table for this sample lists roughly 860,000 distinct CDR3 sequences; around 62% of them were counted only once. The leading ten clones occupy around a quarter of the sample. Sequencing input: blood. The receptors derive from a man in his thirties or forties in good health.

The chain joins TRBV14 to TRBJ1-1, with D unclear. The CDR3 contains 15 residues. V lost 3 bases, J lost 3 bases, and 14 bases lay in between. CDR1 is SGHDN and CDR2 is FVKESK in the germline V gene. CDR3 amino acids: CASSHLPSGHTEAFF. CDR3 DNA: TGTGCCAGCAGCCACCTCCCTTCCGGCCACACTGAAGCTTTCTTT.

Only a few counts were recorded for this clonotype. This chain uses TRBV20-1 with TRBJ2-7; the D is unclear. This CDR3 comprises 12 residues. CDR1 is DFQATT, CDR2 SNEGSKA, per germline (reference sequence). V was clipped by 3 bases and J by 3 bases, with 9 bases between them. The CDR3 sequence is CSASGADYEQYF. The CDR3 DNA sequence: TGCAGTGCTAGTGGAGCAGACTACGAGCAGTACTTC.

A few counts support this clonotype. The genes are TRBV20-1 and TRBJ2-7; tentatively, D is TRBD1 (6 bases). The germline gives CDR1 DFQATT, CDR2 SNEGSKA (reference sequence). Trimming removed 4 bases at V and 5 bases at J, with 15 bases between. This CDR3 is built from 13 residues. CDR3 amino acids: CSAIGQSTNEQYF. The CDR3 coding sequence is TGCAGTGCTATCGGACAGTCAACCAACGAGCAGTACTTC.

The chain recombines TRBV4-3 with TRBJ2-5, with TRBD1 matching over 9 bases. V trimming: 1 base; J trimming: 6 bases; junction bases outside the gene matches: 3. Germline CDR1 LGHNA, CDR2 YSLEER. This CDR3 has 14 residues. CDR3 coding DNA: TGCGCCAGCAGCCAAGTGGGACAGGGCCAGACCCAGTACTTC. Its translation is CASSQVGQGQTQYF.

The chain carries TRBV6-5 and TRBJ2-7, with 10 positions matching TRBD1. V was clipped by 2 bases and J by 6 bases; unmatched bases: 10. The CDR3 has 16 amino acids. CDR1 and CDR2 (germline): MNHEY, SVGAGI. The CDR3 bases are TGTGCCAGCAGTTACGAAGGGACAGGGGTCGGTGGCGAGCAGTACTTC. As protein: CASSYEGTGVGGEQYF.

This chain connects TRBV27 to TRBJ1-4, with TRBD1 matching 7 bases. The CDR3 is 15 residues long. Germline loops: CDR1 MNHEY, CDR2 SMNVEV (reference sequence). V was clipped by 2 bases and J by 14 bases; unmatched bases: 14. CDR3 amino acids: CASSLAAGGNYRLFF. In DNA, the CDR3 is TGTGCCAGCAGTTTAGCCGCAGGGGGTAATTATAGGCTGTTTTTT. Based on the CDR3 plus reference TRBV27 and TRBJ1-4, the full variable domain is EAQVTQNPRYLITVTGKKLTVTCSQNMNHEYMSWYRQDPGLGLRQIYYSMNVEVTDKGDVPEGYKVSRKEKRNFPLILESPSPNQTSLYFCASSLAAGGNYRLFFGSGTQLSVL.

CDR3 in amino acids: CASREQGYGRETQYF. The CDR3 bases are TGTGCCAGCAGAGAACAGGGATATGGTCGAGAGACCCAGTACTTC. The rearrangement uses TRBV6-2 or TRBV6-3 and TRBJ2-5; D might be TRBD1 (6 bases). Germline assignment: CDR1 MNHEY and CDR2 SVGEGT. This CDR3 is built from 15 residues. Trimming removed 6 bases from V and 4 bases from J, with 18 bases in between.

V usage is TRBV28 and J usage is TRBJ2-7, with D perhaps given as TRBD1 or TRBD2 (5 bases each). Trimming left V 5 bases short and J 3 bases short, with 17 bases between. The CDR3 runs 15 residues. The germline V gene has CDR1 MDHEN and CDR2 SYDVKM. CDR3 nucleotide sequence: TGTGCCAGCAGTACACCCGGGACGGGCCACTACGAGCAGTACTTC. This codes for CASSTPGTGHYEQYF. The whole variable domain, filled in from reference TRBV28 and TRBJ2-7, reads DVKVTQSSRYLVKRTGEKVFLECVQDMDHENMFWYRQDPGLGLRLIYFSYDVKMKEKGDIPEGYSVSREKKERFSLILESASTNQTSMYLCASSTPGTGHYEQYFGPGTRLTVT.

The chain recombines TRBV12-3 or TRBV12-4 with TRBJ2-7; D ambiguous. The V end was cut by 3 bases, the J end by 3 bases, with 12 bases between. The CDR3 length is 14 residues. In nucleotides, the CDR3 is TGTGCCAGCAGTTTGGAGTCCTCTCACTACGAGCAGTACTTC. This translates into CASSLESSHYEQYF.

The sample holds a few counts of this clonotype. This sequence joins TRBV7-2 and TRBJ2-3, with 8 positions matching TRBD2. In germline, CDR1 is SGHTA, CDR2 FQGNSA. Losses at the gene ends were 3 bases for V and 2 bases for J; bases not matched to a gene: 4. This CDR3 is 15 amino acids long. The CDR3 region has the DNA TGTGCCAGCAGCTTCGGGGGGGCCATCACAGATACGCAGTATTTT. Its translation: CASSFGGAITDTQYF.

The V gene is TRBV6-6, the J gene TRBJ2-1; the D is unclear. CDR1 MNHNY and CDR2 SVGAGI come from the germline V gene (reference sequence). This CDR3 has 14 amino acids. V was shortened by 2 bases and J by 5 bases, with 10 bases between the two germline ends. CDR3: CASSYPGRNNEQFF. CDR3 sequence (DNA): TGTGCCAGCAGTTACCCCGGACGGAACAATGAGCAGTTCTTC.

This clonotype was seen a few times. This chain joins TRBV4-2 and TRBJ1-5; D not resolved. Trimming took off 3 bases at V and 9 bases at J, with 12 bases between the two ends. The CDR3 extends over 13 amino acids. Germline CDR1 reads LGHNA; CDR2 reads YNFKEQ. CDR3 DNA sequence: TGTGCCAGCAGCCAGGGCCAATTGGGGCCCCAGCATTTT. It encodes CASSQGQLGPQHF.

The chain recombines TRBV5-1 with TRBJ2-5; TRBD2 agrees at 10 bases. The end of the DNA fits TRBJ2-7 better, so the J call may be wrong. This CDR3 has 17 residues. Germline V lookup: CDR1 SGHRS, CDR2 YFSETQ. The CDR3: CASSLRLAGVEAYEQYF. The CDR3 DNA sequence: TGCGCCAGCAGCTTGCGTCTAGCGGGGGTCGAAGCCTACGAGCAGTACTTC.

The chain is built from TRBV24-1 and TRBJ2-1; 8 nucleotides align to TRBD2. J lost 0 bases, V lost 5 bases, and 5 bases had no gene match. The CDR3 sequence is 16 residues long. Germline loops: CDR1 KGHDR, CDR2 SFDVKD. CDR3 region: CATSALAGRSYNEQFF. CDR3 sequence (DNA): TGTGCCACCAGTGCTTTAGCGGGACGCTCCTACAATGAGCAGTTCTTC.

The chain is built from TRBV7-9 and TRBJ2-7; TRBD1 matches at 9 bases. Looked up from germline, CDR1 is SEHNR and CDR2 is FQNEAQ (reference sequence). V dropped 6 bases and J dropped 4; count of bases not matched to a gene: 7. There are 14 residues in the CDR3. The CDR3 loop reads CASRRQGDSYEQYF. The CDR3 region has the DNA TGTGCCAGCAGACGACAGGGGGATAGTTACGAGCAGTACTTC.

This sequence joins TRBV27 and TRBJ2-1; a possible D gene is TRBD1 (6 bases). From germline, CDR1 is MNHEY and CDR2 SMNVEV (reference sequence). V was cut by 6 bases and J by 2 bases, with 17 bases left in between. The CDR3 is 16 amino acids. CDR3 sequence (DNA): TGTGCCAGCAGCTTCACGGGACATCCGACCTACAATGAGCAGTTCTTC. This codes for CASSFTGHPTYNEQFF.

The chain combines TRBV12-3 or TRBV12-4 with TRBJ2-7, with TRBD1 identical over 11 bases. With V trimmed by 5 bases and J by 3 bases, 3 bases remained unmatched. This CDR3 is built from 14 residues. CDR3 nucleotides: TGTGCCAGCAGTACGGGACAGGGGGGCTACGAGCAGTACTTC. It yields the protein CASSTGQGGYEQYF.

The V call is TRBV14, the J call TRBJ1-2; TRBD1 is a possible D gene (5 bases). The CDR3 spans 17 residues. Germline V gene lookup returns CDR1 SGHDN and CDR2 FVKESK. V lost 1 base, J lost 11 bases, and 26 bases lay in between. The CDR3 DNA reads as TGTGCCAGCAGCCAAGGTCGGACTTGGGGGTTGGACTACGGTTACACCTTC. Its protein product is CASSQGRTWGLDYGYTF.

The chain is built from TRBV30 and TRBJ1-2, with D unresolved. The length of the CDR3 is 16 residues. The germline gives CDR1 GTSNPN, CDR2 SVGIG (reference sequence). Trimming removed 1 base from V and 9 bases from J, with 24 bases in between. In DNA form, the CDR3 reads TGTGCCTGGAGTGCCCACAGAACAGACACCACCACAAGCTACACCTTC. Translation gives CAWSAHRTDTTTSYTF.

This clonotype was seen more than once but under ten times. The chain joins TRBV12-3 or TRBV12-4 to TRBJ2-3, with D possibly being TRBD1 or TRBD2 (6 bases each). The CDR3 consists of 14 residues. V gave up 2 bases and J gave up 2 bases, with 8 bases separating them. CDR3 protein: CASSLRGPTDTQYF. Here the CDR3 DNA reads TGTGCCAGCAGTTTACGGGGGCCCACAGATACGCAGTATTTT.

The chain employs TRBV7-9 and TRBJ2-1, with 9 bases aligning to TRBD2. Trimming took 1 base from V and 9 from J; bases not matched to a gene: 7. This CDR3 comprises 15 residues. Germline V gives CDR1 SEHNR, CDR2 FQNEAQ (reference sequence). CDR3 amino acids: CASSLEGLAKGEQFF. The CDR3, as DNA: TGTGCCAGCAGCTTAGAGGGACTAGCCAAGGGTGAGCAGTTCTTC.

The chain couples TRBV15 to TRBJ2-1; TRBD2 aligns across 10 bases. The germline V gene encodes CDR1 LNHNV and CDR2 YYDKDF (reference sequence). V trimming: 3 bases; J trimming: 7 bases; junction bases outside the gene matches: 9. This CDR3 comprises 16 residues. The CDR3 DNA reads as TGTGCCACCAGCAGGGGACCTAGCGGGGGAAGGAATGAGCAGTTCTTC. Its protein is CATSRGPSGGRNEQFF.

The chain employs TRBV7-9 and TRBJ2-7; 11 bases fit TRBD2. The DNA end is a closer match to TRBJ2-5, so the J assignment may be wrong. This CDR3 has 16 residues. The germline CDR1 and CDR2 sequences are SEHNR and FQNEAQ (reference sequence). The CDR3 DNA sequence: TGTGCCAGCAGCTTATCGGTTCTAGCGGGGGGAGAGACCCAGTACTTC. It yields the protein CASSLSVLAGGETQYF.

This chain connects TRBV14 to TRBJ2-7; D might be TRBD2 (7 bases). Trimming removed 4 bases at V and 2 bases at J, with 18 bases between. The CDR3 length is 16 residues. Germline V gene lookup returns CDR1 SGHDN and CDR2 FVKESK. The CDR3 region has the DNA TGTGCCAGCAGCCGGGGGCCCGGGACTATTACCTACGAGCAGTACTTC. Translating it yields CASSRGPGTITYEQYF.

V is TRBV6-1 and J is TRBJ2-4; no reliable D call. Germline loops: CDR1 MNHNS, CDR2 SASEGT. Trimming cost V 2 bases and J 0 bases, with 5 bases left between them. The CDR3 runs to 14 residues. DNA for the CDR3: TGTGCCAGCAGTGAACGGTTAGCCAAAAACATTCAGTACTTC. This sequence encodes CASSERLAKNIQYF.

CDR3 coding DNA: TGTGCCAGCAGAATCGGACGTGTGAGCCACCCGCAGTACTTC. This gives the protein CASRIGRVSHPQYF. This chain uses TRBV6-1 with TRBJ2-5; D gene unclear. The germline V and J ends were trimmed by 6 bases and 11 bases, with 22 bases remaining between them. This CDR3 has 14 amino acids. In germline, CDR1 is MNHNS, CDR2 SASEGT.

The chain employs TRBV29-1 and TRBJ1-2; D is perhaps TRBD1 (5 bases). The CDR3 contains 13 residues. Germline V gene data show CDR1 as SQVTM and CDR2 as ANQGSEA. Trimming stripped 3 bases from V and 8 bases from J, with 16 bases between. The CDR3 loop is CSVDVQVYGGYTF. The CDR3, as DNA: TGCAGCGTTGACGTACAGGTCTATGGAGGCTACACCTTC.

The chain combines TRBV3-1 with TRBJ2-3, with D possibly TRBD2 on 6 matching bases. Looked up from germline, CDR1 is LGHDT and CDR2 is YNNKEL (reference sequence). This CDR3 is 17 amino acids long. V was pared by 1 base and J by 1 base, with 15 bases between. The CDR3 spells CASSQGRPGEGTDTQYF. The CDR3 nucleotides are TGTGCCAGCAGCCAAGGCCGTCCCGGGGAGGGCACAGATACGCAGTATTTT.

This chain joins TRBV29-1 and TRBJ1-2; D not certain. The CDR3 loop spans 16 amino acids. Germline assignment: CDR1 SQVTM and CDR2 ANQGSEA. Trimming removed 1 base from V and 4 bases from J, with 19 bases in between. The CDR3 sequence is CSVEATLKGIGYGYTF. Here the CDR3 DNA reads TGCAGCGTTGAAGCAACCCTTAAGGGTATTGGCTATGGCTACACCTTC. Looking up the rest from reference TRBV29-1 and TRBJ1-2 gives the full variable domain: SAVISQKPSRDICQRGTSLTIQCQVDSQVTMMFWYRQQPGQSLTLIATANQGSEATYESGFVIDKFPISRPNLTFSTLTVSNMSPEDSSIYLCSVEATLKGIGYGYTFGSGTRLTVV.

This clonotype was observed a few times. This chain connects TRBV20-1 to TRBJ2-7, with D hard to call. Per germline, CDR1 DFQATT and CDR2 SNEGSKA (reference sequence). The length of the CDR3 is 12 residues. The CDR3 region has the DNA TGCAGGGCGTCGCCTTTCTCCTACGAGCAGTACTTC. Its translation: CRASPFSYEQYF.